The clone carrying this T cell receptor (beta chain) was observed many times. TCRdb ran MiXCR on the PCR reads and lists one entry per CDR3 protein. Altogether around 20,000 distinct CDR3 sequences are present, approximately 40% being singletons, with the ten largest covering around 7.4%. This record comes from a study of immune characterization of retroperitoneal liposarcoma. There are 18 residues in the CDR3. Germline assignment: CDR1 MNHNS and CDR2 SASEGT. Trimming at V came to 1 base and at J to 7 bases, leaving 14 bases not matched to a gene. The sample consisted of blood. The receptor was isolated from a male donor with retroperitoneal liposarcoma. The chain recombines TRBV6-1 with TRBJ2-2; 8 bases map to TRBD1. CDR3 nucleotides: TGTGCCAGCAGTGAAGATTTGAGAGGACAGGGCTTGGACGGGGAGCTGTTTTTT. It is translated as CASSEDLRGQGLDGELFF.